This T cell receptor beta chain came from a study of cytomegalovirus exposure and HLA in healthy donors. CDR3 size: 16 residues. The germline V gene encodes CDR1 SGHRS and CDR2 YFSETQ. V lost 4 bases and J lost 0; bases outside the gene matches: 7. Profiled with immunoSEQ multiplex PCR; TCRdb holds only in-frame clones, not every one. Here the sample spans about 280,000 clones, just over 85% being singletons. Material: PBMCs. The clonotype originates from a woman younger than 35 in good health and CMV-seronegative. This chain joins TRBV5-1 and TRBJ2-7; 10 nucleotides agree with TRBD1. The CDR3 DNA reads as TGCGCCAGCAGCGGATATAGGGACAGGGGCTCCTACGAGCAGTACTTC. The encoded protein is CASSGYRDRGSYEQYF.